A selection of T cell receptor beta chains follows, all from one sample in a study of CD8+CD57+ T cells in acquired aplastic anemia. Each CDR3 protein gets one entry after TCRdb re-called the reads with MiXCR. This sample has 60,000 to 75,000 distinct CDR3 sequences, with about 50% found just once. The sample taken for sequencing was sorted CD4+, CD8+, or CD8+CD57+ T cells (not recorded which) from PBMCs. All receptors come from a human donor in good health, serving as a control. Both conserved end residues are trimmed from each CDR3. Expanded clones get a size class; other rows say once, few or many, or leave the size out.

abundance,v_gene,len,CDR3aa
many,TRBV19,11,ASSIASNQPQH
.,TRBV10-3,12,AISDGQSNQPQH
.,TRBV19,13,ASSTPRGFGSPLH
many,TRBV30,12,AWSTGRAGAEAF
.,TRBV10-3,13,ASSSLGGSLGEQY
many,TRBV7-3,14,ASSLNRRDYAGEQY
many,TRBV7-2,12,ASSLAASSDTQY
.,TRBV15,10,ATSRPSNEQF
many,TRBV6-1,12,ASTLGRVQYEQY
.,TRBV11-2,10,ARGTGNSLLH
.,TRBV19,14,ASSIAPGSRQQPQH
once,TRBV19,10,ASSSRFSPLH
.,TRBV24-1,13,ATSAKSRDRDGQY
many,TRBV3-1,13,ASSLLVSGSDTQY
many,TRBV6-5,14,ASSYSTKLGSYEQY
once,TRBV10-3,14,ATSDSGQGNADTQY
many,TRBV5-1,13,ASSLDGYSNQPQH
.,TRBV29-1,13,SVAPGGRSTDTQY
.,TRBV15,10,ATSRGYNEQY
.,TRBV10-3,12,AIREGTSGVKQY
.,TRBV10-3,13,AISESTAILYGYT
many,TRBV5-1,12,ASSLVDNQETQY
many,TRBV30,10,AWSRGGETQY
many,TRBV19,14,ASSIGSGQGSNEQY
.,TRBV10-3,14,AIRESGLAGGYEQY
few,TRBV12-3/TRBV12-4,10,ASSLPHREQY
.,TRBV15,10,AAAQINSPLH
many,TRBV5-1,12,ASSLTNRGHEQY
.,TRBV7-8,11,ASSRDSLYEQY
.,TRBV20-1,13,SASQSGQGGDGYT
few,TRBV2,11,AVLGTDNQPQH
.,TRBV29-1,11,SVEGPAKDEQF
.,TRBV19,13,ASSSSGGAWETQY
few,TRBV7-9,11,ASSLGGGYEQY
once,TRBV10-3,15,AISEQGDSYYNSPLH
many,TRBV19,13,ASTQPGGLKGGYT
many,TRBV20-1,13,SASRGGGPMDEQF
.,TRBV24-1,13,ATSDPGRGSQPQH
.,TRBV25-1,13,ASSLGGAGNSPLH
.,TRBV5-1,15,ASSFLWRVRSNQPQH
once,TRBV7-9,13,ASSLARGDTGELF
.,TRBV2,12,ASSVGTGNQPQH
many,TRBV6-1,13,ASSVFGQANTEAF
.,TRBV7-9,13,ASSLDGSSNQPQH
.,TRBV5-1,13,ASSARDAGRYEQY
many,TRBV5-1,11,ASSLTGEYGYT
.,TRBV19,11,ASGPRNGETQY
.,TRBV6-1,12,ASSEAEENYGYT
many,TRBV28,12,ASSLTGTVYEQY
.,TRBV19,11,ATKDRATDTQY
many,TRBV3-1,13,ASSQGGVTNYGYT
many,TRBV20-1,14,SARDLPGALNSPLH
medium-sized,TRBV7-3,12,ASSVAGARTEAF
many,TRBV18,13,ASSPGTSPYNEQF
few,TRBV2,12,ASSRQGRNTEAF